Listed below are T cell receptor beta chains from one sample, sequenced in a study of cytomegalovirus exposure and HLA in healthy donors. The repertoire was sequenced with immunoSEQ multiplex PCR; TCRdb's copy has only in-frame clones and lacks some. Altogether around 170,000 clones are present, around 80% being singletons, with the ten largest covering 1%. The source material was PBMCs. The receptors stem from a woman between 50 and 59 years old in good health and CMV-seropositive. The CDR3 runs from the conserved cysteine through the conserved F or W. Each record gives: J gene, clone size, V gene, D gene, CDR3 protein, CDR3 DNA. The D gene is left open where the match is weak. Size is omitted from some rows. Given values are once, few, many or a class for expanded clones.

j_call: TRBJ2-7; clone_size: -; v_call: TRBV28; d_call: TRBD1; cdr3_aa: CASSHTDRGHEQYF; cdr3_nt: TGTGCCAGCAGCCATACGGACAGGGGTCACGAGCAGTACTTC
j_call: TRBJ2-1; clone_size: -; v_call: TRBV6-5; d_call: TRBD1; cdr3_aa: CASRVDRGNNEQFF; cdr3_nt: TGTGCCAGCAGGGTGGACAGGGGAAACAATGAGCAGTTCTTC
j_call: TRBJ1-2; clone_size: -; v_call: TRBV2; d_call: -; cdr3_aa: CASLGGKSGYGYTF; cdr3_nt: TGTGCCAGTCTTGGGGGGAAGTCAGGCTATGGCTACACCTTC
j_call: TRBJ2-1; clone_size: once; v_call: TRBV13; d_call: TRBD2; cdr3_aa: CASSSPGTNSNEQFF; cdr3_nt: TGTGCCAGCAGCTCACCCGGGACTAACTCCAATGAGCAGTTCTTC
j_call: TRBJ2-7; clone_size: -; v_call: TRBV20-1; d_call: -; cdr3_aa: CSASAAYEQYF; cdr3_nt: TGCAGTGCTAGCGCGGCCTACGAGCAGTACTTC
j_call: TRBJ2-3; clone_size: -; v_call: TRBV5-1; d_call: -; cdr3_aa: CASSLRQAATDTQYF; cdr3_nt: TGCGCCAGCAGCCTTCGACAGGCGGCGACCGATACGCAGTATTTT
j_call: TRBJ1-2; clone_size: -; v_call: TRBV11-2; d_call: -; cdr3_aa: CASSLEGLIPLYGYTF; cdr3_nt: TGTGCCAGCAGCTTAGAGGGACTGATTCCCCTCTATGGCTACACCTTC
j_call: TRBJ2-5; clone_size: -; v_call: TRBV6-4; d_call: -; cdr3_aa: CASSRDSGETQYF; cdr3_nt: TGTGCCAGCAGCCGGGACTCTGGGGAGACCCAGTACTTC
j_call: TRBJ2-1; clone_size: -; v_call: TRBV6-6; d_call: -; cdr3_aa: CASSYLGANNEQFF; cdr3_nt: TGTGCCAGCAGTTACTTGGGGGCAAACAATGAGCAGTTCTTC
j_call: TRBJ1-5; clone_size: -; v_call: TRBV6-5; d_call: TRBD1; cdr3_aa: CASRTGAGGNQPQHF; cdr3_nt: TGTGCCAGCAGGACAGGGGCGGGGGGCAATCAGCCCCAGCATTTT
j_call: TRBJ2-1; clone_size: once; v_call: TRBV15; d_call: -; cdr3_aa: CATSKQSYNEQFF; cdr3_nt: TGTGCCACCAGCAAACAATCCTACAATGAGCAGTTCTTC
j_call: TRBJ1-4; clone_size: -; v_call: TRBV5-1; d_call: TRBD1; cdr3_aa: CASSLAGPGQSNEKLFF; cdr3_nt: TGCGCCAGCAGCTTGGCCGGACCGGGACAGAGTAATGAAAAACTGTTTTTT
j_call: TRBJ2-7; clone_size: -; v_call: TRBV18; d_call: -; cdr3_aa: CASSEGQPYEQYF; cdr3_nt: TGTGCCAGCTCAGAAGGACAGCCCTACGAGCAGTACTTC
j_call: TRBJ1-1; clone_size: -; v_call: TRBV2; d_call: -; cdr3_aa: CASSDNRHTEAFF; cdr3_nt: TGTGCCAGCAGTGATAATCGTCACACTGAAGCTTTCTTT
j_call: TRBJ1-2; clone_size: -; v_call: TRBV4-1; d_call: -; cdr3_aa: CASSQSSGTSNYGYTF; cdr3_nt: TGCGCCAGCAGCCAATCCTCCGGGACATCTAACTATGGCTACACCTTC
j_call: TRBJ1-6; clone_size: -; v_call: TRBV7-9; d_call: TRBD1; cdr3_aa: CTSSNDRDTNSPLHF; cdr3_nt: TGTACCAGCAGCAACGACAGGGATACTAATTCACCCCTCCACTTT
j_call: TRBJ1-1; clone_size: few; v_call: TRBV6-4; d_call: -; cdr3_aa: CASSPQGWNTEAFF; cdr3_nt: TGTGCCAGCAGTCCCCAGGGTTGGAACACTGAAGCTTTCTTT
j_call: TRBJ1-6; clone_size: once; v_call: TRBV27; d_call: -; cdr3_aa: CASSREGEFYNSPLHF; cdr3_nt: TGTGCCAGCAGCCGGGAGGGGGAGTTCTATAATTCACCCCTCCACTTT
j_call: TRBJ2-1; clone_size: -; v_call: TRBV18; d_call: TRBD2; cdr3_aa: CASSPGLARIGEQFF; cdr3_nt: TGTGCCAGCTCACCAGGACTAGCACGGATTGGTGAGCAGTTCTTC
j_call: TRBJ2-1; clone_size: few; v_call: TRBV6-5; d_call: TRBD1; cdr3_aa: CASSLMGQGYNEQFF; cdr3_nt: TGTGCCAGCAGCCTCATGGGACAGGGTTACAATGAGCAGTTCTTC
j_call: TRBJ2-1; clone_size: -; v_call: TRBV4-2; d_call: TRBD1; cdr3_aa: CASSQEMGQGGNEQFF; cdr3_nt: TGTGCCAGCAGCCAAGAAATGGGACAGGGTGGCAATGAGCAGTTCTTC
j_call: TRBJ2-1; clone_size: -; v_call: TRBV7-9; d_call: TRBD2; cdr3_aa: CAVTRTSSNEQFF; cdr3_nt: TGTGCCGTCACGCGGACTAGTAGCAATGAGCAGTTCTTC
j_call: TRBJ1-1; clone_size: -; v_call: TRBV7-9; d_call: -; cdr3_aa: CASSFRGEMNTEAFF; cdr3_nt: TGTGCCAGCAGCTTCCGCGGGGAGATGAACACTGAAGCTTTCTTT
j_call: TRBJ2-2; clone_size: -; v_call: TRBV9; d_call: TRBD2; cdr3_aa: CASSVVASGRTLAGELFF; cdr3_nt: TGTGCCAGCAGCGTAGTAGCTAGCGGGAGAACATTAGCCGGGGAGCTGTTTTTT
j_call: TRBJ1-2; clone_size: -; v_call: TRBV6-6; d_call: -; cdr3_aa: CASKTLTYGYTF; cdr3_nt: TGTGCCAGCAAGACCCTGACTTATGGCTACACCTTC
j_call: TRBJ1-1; clone_size: once; v_call: TRBV6-5; d_call: -; cdr3_aa: CASRTGEGPEAFF; cdr3_nt: TGTGCCAGCAGGACGGGAGAGGGGCCTGAAGCTTTCTTT
j_call: TRBJ1-3; clone_size: -; v_call: TRBV18; d_call: -; cdr3_aa: CASSLGQFGNTIYF; cdr3_nt: TGTGCCAGCTCCCTCGGACAGTTTGGAAACACCATATATTTT
j_call: TRBJ1-1; clone_size: few; v_call: TRBV5-1; d_call: -; cdr3_aa: CASSLTVMNTEAFF; cdr3_nt: TGCGCCAGCAGCTTGACAGTTATGAACACTGAAGCTTTCTTT
j_call: TRBJ2-7; clone_size: -; v_call: TRBV5-6; d_call: TRBD2; cdr3_aa: CASSLGFGEGSSYEQYF; cdr3_nt: TGTGCCAGCAGCTTGGGATTCGGGGAGGGCAGCTCCTACGAGCAGTACTTC